Following are 15 T cell receptor beta chains from one sample sequenced in a study of CD4 and CD8 cells across lung adenocarcinoma regions. One entry per CDR3 protein results from TCRdb running MiXCR on the PCR reads. The sample holds under 12,000 distinct CDR3 sequences, around 63% seen once. The sample comprised CD8+ T cells from the margin of a lung tumor. Receptors originate from a male donor with lung adenocarcinoma. The CD4 and CD8 labels of this study may be unreliable.

This clonotype was recorded only once. The V and J genes are TRBV10-1 and TRBJ2-3; the match to TRBD2 covers 11 bases. Looked up from germline, CDR1 is WNHNN and CDR2 is SYGVQD (reference sequence). The CDR3 sequence is 16 residues long. V lost 0 bases to trimming and J lost 6 bases; unmatched junction nucleotides: 5. For the CDR3, the DNA is TGCGCCAGCAGTGAGTCTAGCGGGGGGGCGCCGGATACGCAGTATTTT. Protein product: CASSESSGGAPDTQYF.

V gene TRBV6-1 combines with J gene TRBJ1-3; D is undetermined. The V and J ends lost 6 bases and 2 bases respectively, with 5 bases between them. Germline CDR1 and CDR2: MNHNS and SASEGT. The CDR3 is 12 residues long. CDR3 sequence: CASRPAGNTIYF. In DNA form, the CDR3 reads TGTGCCAGCAGGCCAGCTGGAAACACCATATATTTT.

V and J are TRBV10-2 and TRBJ2-3, with D uncertain. The end of the DNA aligns better with TRBJ2-7, so the J call may be wrong. The CDR3 is 11 amino acids. The germline V gene has CDR1 WSHSY and CDR2 SAAADI. For the CDR3, the DNA is TGCGCCAGCAGTGACCAAGATACGCAGTACTTC. Its translation: CASSDQDTQYF.

About this clonotype itself: At one boundary the junction diverges from the germline segment, which might be a read error. The CDR3 protein is CASSETWTGGTNKQFF. In nucleotides, the CDR3 is TGTGCCAGCAGTGAAACGTGGACTGGGGGGACCAATAAGCAGTTCTTT. The chain couples TRBV6-1 to TRBJ2-1, with D possibly TRBD2 on 6 matching bases. The CDR3 is 16 amino acids. Germline lookup yields CDR1 MNHNS and CDR2 SASEGT.

The CDR3 loop reads CASSSPRRDRTNNEQFF. CDR3 nucleotide sequence: TGTGCCAGCAGTTCCCCCCGCAGGGACAGAACTAACAATGAGCAGTTCTTC. V is TRBV6-5 and J is TRBJ2-1; TRBD1 agrees at 7 bases. The V gene's germline CDR1 is MNHEY and CDR2 SVGAGI. V lost 4 bases to trimming and J lost 5 bases; unmatched junction nucleotides: 14. This CDR3 comprises 17 residues.

Here the CDR3 DNA reads TGTGCCGGGGGGTTCGGGGGCCGCGAAAAAGAGACCCAGTACTTC. It translates to CAGGFGGREKETQYF. The chain combines TRBV27 with TRBJ2-4; D might be TRBD1 or TRBD2, each matching 6 bases. The tail of the sequence fits TRBJ2-5 better, so the J call may be wrong. Germline values: CDR1 MNHEY, CDR2 SMNVEV (reference sequence). The CDR3 loop spans 15 amino acids.

This chain connects TRBV4-2 to TRBJ1-1; TRBD1 matches at 10 bases. Germline V lookup: CDR1 LGHNA, CDR2 YNFKEQ. The V and J ends lost 5 bases and 0 bases, in that order; junction bases with no gene match: 6. The length of the CDR3 is 16 residues. Here the CDR3 DNA reads TGTGCCAGCAGCGCCCCGGACAGGGGGGTGAACACTGAAGCTTTCTTT. This gives the protein CASSAPDRGVNTEAFF.

This clonotype has only one observation. The gene calls are TRBV15 and TRBJ1-1; perhaps TRBD1 as D (5 bases). CDR3 size: 13 residues. Germline-derived CDR1 and CDR2 are LNHNV and YYDKDF (reference sequence). V shed 8 bases and J shed 2 bases, with 12 bases lying between them. The chain's CDR3 is CATAPGRNTEAFF. The CDR3 DNA is TGTGCCACCGCTCCAGGGCGTAACACTGAAGCTTTCTTT.

This clonotype was observed a single time. In this CDR3 the conserved last residue, phenylalanine or tryptophan, is missing, so a read error is likely. It is unclear where the CDR3 begins or ends on the DNA, so no DNA is shown, and the CDR3 is as TCRdb lists it. The chain is built from TRBV7-6 and TRBJ2-1; the table assigns TRBD1, which was not confirmed against the DNA. CDR1 and CDR2 from the germline V gene are SGHVS and FNYEAQ. The CDR3 extends over 22 residues, inclusive of both ends. This CDR3 is CASLAPKIRRRGPLLHPLGLRL.

The sample holds one count of this clonotype. V gene TRBV6-1 combines with J gene TRBJ2-1; 13 bases are a match to TRBD2. The junction had 2 bases not matched to a gene; V was cut back by 5 bases and J by 4 bases. The CDR3 is 15 amino acids. In germline, CDR1 is MNHNS, CDR2 SASEGT. For the CDR3, the DNA is TGTGCCAGCAGTCGGACTAGCGGGAGTTACAATGAGCAGTTCTTC. This sequence encodes CASSRTSGSYNEQFF.

The chain links TRBV27 to TRBJ2-5; 8 bases are shared with TRBD1. The end of the DNA aligns better with TRBJ2-7, so the J call may be wrong. The CDR3 contains 14 residues. Per germline, CDR1 MNHEY and CDR2 SMNVEV (reference sequence). The CDR3 here is CASSLQGAFREQYF. The CDR3 DNA is TGTGCCAGCAGTTTACAGGGGGCATTTCGCGAGCAGTACTTC.

Within the sample, this clonotype is medium-sized. The chain carries TRBV6-5 and TRBJ2-1; TRBD1 is a possible D gene (5 bases). The germline gives CDR1 MNHEY, CDR2 SVGAGI. The CDR3 is 17 residues long. V lost 0 bases and J lost 4, with 16 bases in between. The CDR3 DNA reads as TGTGCCAGCAGTTACTCGAGTTGGTACAGGAGTTACAATGAGCAGTTCTTC. The encoded protein is CASSYSSWYRSYNEQFF.

Note on this clonotype: A read error may explain this, as a much larger clone is one base away. This chain links TRBV6-1 with TRBJ2-1, with a possible D match to TRBD1 (8 bases). CDR1 and CDR2 (germline): MNHNS, SASEGT. The CDR3 sequence is 19 residues long. The germline V and J ends were trimmed by 8 bases and 13 bases, with 39 bases remaining between them. The CDR3 sequence: CASGGGGQGARLWGETQFF. CDR3 coding DNA: TGTGCCAGCGGGGGGGGGGGGCAGGGGGCACGTCTGTGGGGCGAGACCCAGTTCTTC.

In its sample, this clonotype was seen many times. Here the CDR3 reads CASSPIAGLSTDTQYF. In DNA form, the CDR3 reads TGCGCCAGCAGCCCTATAGCGGGGTTGAGCACAGATACGCAGTATTTT. This chain connects TRBV10-2 to TRBJ2-3, with TRBD2 identical over 8 bases. Trimming took 6 bases from V and 0 from J; bases not matched to a gene: 8. CDR1 is WSHSY, CDR2 SAAADI, per germline. CDR3 length: 16 residues.

In its sample, this clonotype was seen many times. This chain joins TRBV6-1 and TRBJ1-3; D unclear. V lost 6 bases and J 3 bases, leaving 9 bases between the germline ends. The CDR3 contains 13 residues. The germline V gene encodes CDR1 MNHNS and CDR2 SASEGT. CDR3 bases: TGTGCCAGCAGCACGGAGATTGGAAACACCATATATTTT. The encoded protein is CASSTEIGNTIYF.